Listed here is a single TCR beta chain. The antigen remains undetermined. Germline CDR1 LNHDA, CDR2 SQIVND (reference sequence). This CDR3 contains 14 residues. V shed 8 bases and J 5 bases; nucleotides not matched to a gene: 9. The sample originates from a study of identical twins. A universal primer binding site was introduced by template switching. The final cDNA contained unique molecular identifiers. TCRdb reanalysed the 5' RACE reads using MiXCR and keeps one entry per CDR3 protein. The sample gives 510,000 or so distinct CDR3 sequences, about 15% of which show up once; roughly 0.42% is in the top ten. Findings and limits, study-wide: Because invariant MAIT and iNKT cells could be present, zero-insertion analyses could be partly confounded.

Every sampled donor was Caucasian and healthy. The sample was also reused in another study, on yellow fever vaccine responses in identical twins.

This sequence was found in a woman under 30 in good health. The sequenced sample was CD4+ T cells sorted from blood. The chain has TRBV19 and TRBJ2-5, with 9 bases fitting TRBD2. The CDR3 nucleotides read TGTGCCAGTGGACCGGGACTAGCCGCCGAGACCCAGTACTTC. It specifies CASGPGLAAETQYF. Together with reference TRBV19 and TRBJ2-5, the CDR3 gives the full variable domain: DGGITQSPKYLFRKEGQNVTLSCEQNLNHDAMYWYRQDPGQGLRLIYYSQIVNDFQKGDIAEGYSVSREKKESFPLTVTSAQKNPTAFYLCASGPGLAAETQYFGPGTRLLVL.